The rows below give T cell receptor beta chains drawn from one sample of a study of blood T cell repertoires in COVID-19. Generated by immunoSEQ multiplex PCR, the TCRdb table keeps only in-frame clones and is missing some. Among 140,000 to 150,000 clones listed, 80% were seen once. The sequencing input was peripheral blood. The receptors come from a man aged 65 to 85 who had recovered from COVID-19. CDR3s include the opening cysteine and the closing phenylalanine or tryptophan. A D gene is named only where the DNA matches it firmly.

>TRBD1|TRBV6-1|TRBJ2-5
CASSDAGTGKETQYF
>TRBD2|TRBV3-1/TRBV3-2|TRBJ2-3
CASSQEGLAGVVSTDTQYF
>TRBD2|TRBV12-3/TRBV12-4|TRBJ2-3
CASSGTSGIEQYF
>-|TRBV28|TRBJ1-6
CASPGGGAGSPLHF
>-|TRBV18|TRBJ1-5
CASNEGIAQPQHF
>-|TRBV3-1/TRBV3-2|TRBJ2-7
CASSQATRGHLFYEQYF
>TRBD1|TRBV19|TRBJ1-5
CASSIRSGDRGTNQPQHF
>-|TRBV6-5|TRBJ2-7
CASSYGGGLEQYF
>TRBD2|TRBV13|TRBJ2-7
CASSSGRALGEQYF
>-|TRBV30|TRBJ2-7
CAWTGRGNEQYF
>-|TRBV2|TRBJ2-7
CASRRDFQTSYEQYF
>-|TRBV29-1|TRBJ2-7
CSVADPGTFYEQYF
>-|TRBV7-9|TRBJ1-5
CASSSTATYQPQHF
>-|TRBV4-1|TRBJ2-3
CASSPQGLADTQYF
>TRBD2|TRBV7-2|TRBJ2-1
CASRSPGLASNEQFF
>TRBD2|TRBV10-3|TRBJ2-3
CAIRGPGLGAGGADTQYF
>TRBD2|TRBV9|TRBJ2-1
CASSVGGGRTLTKQFF
>-|TRBV21-1|TRBJ1-5
CASSKAGAGPHF
>TRBD1|TRBV7-9|TRBJ1-1
CASSWGQGLEAFF
>TRBD2|TRBV11-2|TRBJ2-7
CASSLARLAVFYEQYF
>TRBD1|TRBV5-1|TRBJ2-7
CASSDGTGGSYEQYF
>-|TRBV7-8|TRBJ2-5
CASSLVGSEETQYF
>TRBD2|TRBV7-7|TRBJ2-1
CASSFLAGAPPNEQFF
>-|TRBV3-1/TRBV3-2|TRBJ2-3
CASSHEGSAQYF
>-|TRBV7-8|TRBJ1-5
CASSFSDTQPQHF
>TRBD2|TRBV27|TRBJ2-7
CASSLLGERGLWEQYF
>-|TRBV10-3|TRBJ1-1
CAIRDMNTEAFF
>-|TRBV3-1/TRBV3-2|TRBJ2-3
CASSQPQGSWGTDTQYF
>-|TRBV18|TRBJ2-5
CASSPGGQGAAETQYF
>-|TRBV29-1|TRBJ2-7
CSVERSDRPDYEQYF
>TRBD1|TRBV27|TRBJ2-5
CASSLGTEKTQYF
>-|TRBV19|TRBJ2-1
CASSMRANEQFF
>-|TRBV9|TRBJ1-3
CASSVGVIADRSSGNTIYF
>-|TRBV6-6|TRBJ1-2
CASSPSSNYGYTF
>-|TRBV19|TRBJ1-3
CASSVEAGNTIYF
>TRBD1|TRBV7-6|TRBJ1-2
CASSLAPGGQGGYTF
>TRBD2|TRBV10-1|TRBJ2-1
CASSGPGGYNEQFF
>-|TRBV12-5|TRBJ2-5
CASGLSAGGGETQYF
>TRBD1|TRBV5-1|TRBJ2-3
CASSGPGQSTDTQYF
>-|TRBV7-2|TRBJ2-2
CASSWAYGGELFF
>-|TRBV11-2|TRBJ2-7
CASSLAPGKNYEQYF
>TRBD1|TRBV4-1|TRBJ2-5
CASSRARAGTGAETQYF
>TRBD2|TRBV3-1/TRBV3-2|TRBJ2-7
CASSQETSGRISYEQYF
>-|TRBV9|TRBJ2-2
CASRAIPNTGELFF
>-|TRBV3-1/TRBV3-2|TRBJ1-3
CASSQDLGLGGNTIYF
>TRBD1|TRBV5-1|TRBJ2-7
CASSLALQGARDEQYF